This T cell receptor beta chain emerged from a study of technical replicates of blood from a few donors. The assay was immunoSEQ multiplex PCR, and TCRdb's table has in-frame clones only and misses some. The table lists about 56,000 clones, 90% to 95% of them singletons. This CDR3 spans 16 amino acids. Germline values: CDR1 LGHNA, CDR2 YSLEER. V lost 0 bases and J lost 6; bases outside the gene matches: 6. J is TRBJ2-1 and V is TRBV4-3; 9 bases match TRBD2. This clonotype was sampled from a human donor in good health. Some clones in this sample may be carry-over from other donors' samples. What was sequenced was PBMCs. This chain's CDR3 is CASSQDSGRGGNEQFF. Written as DNA, the CDR3 is TGCGCCAGCAGCCAAGATAGCGGGCGGGGGGGCAATGAGCAGTTCTTC.